Each of the 24 T cell receptor beta chains below was sequenced from the same sample in a study of cytomegalovirus exposure and HLA in healthy donors. The PCR had 60 Vbeta and 13 Jbeta primers. Clones were sequenced by immunoSEQ multiplex PCR, and TCRdb holds only the in-frame ones, with some missing. The sample table includes tens of thousands of clones. The sequencing input was PBMCs. The source is a woman in her thirties or forties in good health and CMV-seronegative.

The chain combines TRBV30 with TRBJ1-3; D gene uncertain. The CDR3 extends over 13 amino acids. Germline lookup yields CDR1 GTSNPN and CDR2 SVGIG (reference sequence). The V end lost 4 bases, the J end lost 0 bases, and 7 bases lay between the germline ends. CDR3 protein: CAWTGYSGNTIYF. The CDR3 DNA reads TGTGCCTGGACGGGTTACTCTGGAAACACCATATATTTT.

The chain combines TRBV9 with TRBJ2-7, with D possibly TRBD2 on 6 matching bases. The length of the CDR3 is 14 residues. CDR1 and CDR2 from the germline V gene are SGDLS and YYNGEE. V was pared by 2 bases and J by 4 bases, with 13 bases between. Here the CDR3 reads CASSVEGGKYEQYF. The DNA for the CDR3 is TGTGCCAGCAGCGTCGAAGGAGGGAAGTACGAGCAGTACTTC. The full variable domain, in which reference TRBV9 and TRBJ2-7 provide the parts outside the CDR3, is DSGVTQTPKHLITATGQRVTLRCSPRSGDLSVYWYQQSLDQGLQFLIQYYNGEERAKGNILERFSAQQFPDLHSELNLSSLELGDSALYFCASSVEGGKYEQYFGPGTRLTVT.

CDR3 in DNA: TGTGCCAGCAGCGCCGGACAGCAAAACACTGAAGCTTTCTTT. This codes for CASSAGQQNTEAFF. V and J are TRBV5-6 and TRBJ1-1; TRBD1 might be the D (6 bases). Germline CDR1 and CDR2: SGHDT and YYEEEE. The V end was cut by 4 bases, the J end by 2 bases, with 12 bases between. The CDR3 extends over 14 amino acids.

In the case of this clone: At one boundary the junction diverges from the germline segment, which might be a read error. The chain links TRBV7-9 to TRBJ2-1; tentative D call: TRBD2 (5 bases). This CDR3 spans 15 amino acids. The V gene's germline CDR1 is SEHNR and CDR2 FQNEAQ (reference sequence). Here the CDR3 DNA reads TGTGCCAGCAGCTTAGGTGGGAGCTCCGACAATGAGCAGTTCTTC. This gives the protein CASSLGGSSDNEQFF.

The V gene is TRBV5-6, the J gene TRBJ2-7; 8 bases are a match to TRBD1. The CDR3 is 17 amino acids. Losses at the gene ends were 2 bases for V and 5 bases for J; bases not matched to a gene: 15. The V gene's germline CDR1 is SGHDT and CDR2 YYEEEE. This CDR3 is CASSFRIRGLGFDEQYF. In DNA, the CDR3 is TGTGCCAGCAGCTTCAGGATCAGGGGGCTAGGGTTCGACGAGCAGTACTTC.

V gene TRBV5-4 combines with J gene TRBJ2-1; 11 bases fit TRBD1. CDR3 length: 16 residues. Per the germline V gene, CDR1 is SGHNT and CDR2 is YYREEE (reference sequence). Unmatched junction bases numbered 4, after V lost 0 bases and J lost 5 bases. CDR3 DNA sequence: TGTGCCAGCAGCTTGGCGGGGACAGGGGGGGACAATGAGCAGTTCTTC. The encoded protein is CASSLAGTGGDNEQFF. Full variable domain (missing parts from reference TRBV5-4 and TRBJ2-1): ETGVTQSPTHLIKTRGQQVTLRCSSQSGHNTVSWYQQALGQGPQFIFQYYREEENGRGNFPPRFSGLQFPNYSSELNVNALELDDSALYLCASSLAGTGGDNEQFFGPGTRLTVL.

The rearrangement links TRBV28 to TRBJ2-7; 8 nucleotides align to TRBD1. The V and J ends lost 6 bases and 2 bases, in that order; junction bases with no gene match: 6. Germline V lookup: CDR1 MDHEN, CDR2 SYDVKM. The CDR3 spans 14 residues. CDR3 nucleotide sequence: TGTGCCAGCAGCCCACCGGACAGGGCCTACGAGCAGTACTTC. Translating it yields CASSPPDRAYEQYF.

The rearrangement links TRBV7-2 to TRBJ1-1; unclear D gene. CDR1 and CDR2 from the germline V gene are SGHTA and FQGNSA. The CDR3 is 14 amino acids. Trimming pared 6 bases from V and 3 bases from J, leaving 14 bases between. CDR3 bases: TGTGCCAGCAGTTCCTCTCACCTAGACACTGAAGCTTTCTTT. Translating gives CASSSSHLDTEAFF.

V is TRBV29-1 and J is TRBJ1-1, with D uncertain. V was cut by 7 bases and J by 1 base, with 13 bases left in between. CDR3 size: 13 residues. Germline CDR1 SQVTM, CDR2 ANQGSEA. This CDR3 reads CSDTGLGNTEAFF. The CDR3 DNA reads as TGCAGCGATACCGGGTTGGGGAACACTGAAGCTTTCTTT.

This chain joins TRBV18 and TRBJ2-1, with TRBD1 matching over 8 bases. This CDR3 spans 15 amino acids. Germline trimming cut 6 bases from V and 12 bases from J; bases unmatched to any gene: 16. CDR1 KGHSH and CDR2 LQKENI come from the germline V gene. The CDR3 reads CASSPGQDKRNRQFF. Written as DNA, the CDR3 is TGTGCCAGCTCGCCGGGACAGGATAAAAGGAATCGGCAGTTCTTC.

The chain carries TRBV5-1 and TRBJ1-4; D not resolved. Germline CDR1 SGHRS, CDR2 YFSETQ. V lost 0 bases to trimming and J lost 6 bases, with 6 bases between them. This CDR3 contains 13 residues. CDR3 sequence (DNA): TGCGCCAGCAGCTTGGAACCAGATGAAAAACTGTTTTTT. Amino acid sequence: CASSLEPDEKLFF.

DNA for the CDR3: TGTGCCAGCAGCCAAGCTGGACAGGGCCGATCGTTGACATATGGCTACACCTTC. Translation: CASSQAGQGRSLTYGYTF. The V and J genes are TRBV14 and TRBJ1-2, with 8 nucleotides matching TRBD1. Unmatched junction bases numbered 15, after V lost 1 base and J lost 5 bases. Looked up from germline, CDR1 is SGHDN and CDR2 is FVKESK. The CDR3 spans 18 residues.

V usage is TRBV6-1 and J usage is TRBJ1-6, with 7 nucleotides matching TRBD1. CDR1 and CDR2 (germline): MNHNS, SASEGT. V trimming: 6 bases; J trimming: 5 bases; junction bases outside the gene matches: 4. The CDR3 covers 14 residues. CDR3 nucleotide sequence: TGTGCCAGCAGCAGGGACAGCGATAATTCACCCCTCCACTTT. The encoded protein is CASSRDSDNSPLHF.

A remark on this clone: Additional DNA sequences in this sample encode the identical CDR3. The rearrangement uses TRBV6-5 and TRBJ2-7; a possible D gene is TRBD2 (5 bases). Germline V gene lookup returns CDR1 MNHEY and CDR2 SVGAGI. Trimming removed 2 bases from V and 0 bases from J, with 8 bases in between. This CDR3 has 14 residues. Here the CDR3 reads CASSYQRSSYEQYF. The CDR3 coding sequence is TGTGCCAGCAGTTACCAGCGGAGCTCCTACGAGCAGTACTTC.

The chain employs TRBV29-1 and TRBJ2-7; possibly TRBD2 for D (5 bases). V was trimmed by 4 bases and J by 7 bases, leaving 11 bases between them. Germline assignment: CDR1 SQVTM and CDR2 ANQGSEA. The CDR3 totals 11 residues. CDR3 in DNA: TGCAGCGTTGGGAGGACGGGTGAGCAGTACTTC. Translated: CSVGRTGEQYF.

The chain combines TRBV29-1 with TRBJ2-1, with 13 bases identical to TRBD2. The CDR3 is 14 amino acids. V lost 5 bases and J lost 4; bases outside the gene matches: 2. The germline gives CDR1 SQVTM, CDR2 ANQGSEA. CDR3 in DNA: TGCAGCGTTTCGACTAGCGGGGGGTACAATGAGCAGTTCTTC. Amino acid sequence: CSVSTSGGYNEQFF.

Note on this clone: This specimen includes other DNA sequences encoding the same CDR3. The chain couples TRBV30 to TRBJ1-6; no reliable D call. Trimming stripped 4 bases from V and 0 bases from J, with 19 bases between. There are 18 residues in the CDR3. CDR1 and CDR2 from the germline V gene are GTSNPN and SVGIG (reference sequence). Written as DNA, the CDR3 is TGTGCCTGGATCCCCACCAGCCGGGATAGCTCCTATAATTCACCCCTCCACTTT. Its protein product is CAWIPTSRDSSYNSPLHF.

The V call is TRBV2, the J call TRBJ1-1, with D perhaps TRBD1 (5 bases). This CDR3 has 13 residues. The germline gives CDR1 SNHLY, CDR2 FYNNEI. Trimming shortened V by 10 bases and J by 1 base, and 13 bases separated the two germline ends. CDR3 in amino acids: CATTTVSNTEAFF. CDR3 in DNA: TGTGCCACCACGACAGTATCGAACACTGAAGCTTTCTTT. Combining the CDR3 with reference TRBV2 and TRBJ1-1 gives the whole variable domain EPEVTQTPSHQVTQMGQEVILRCVPISNHLYFYWYRQILGQKVEFLVSFYNNEISEKSEIFDDQFSVERPDGSNFTLKIRSTKLEDSAMYFCATTTVSNTEAFFGQGTRLTVV.

Of note for this clone: At the DNA level, this CDR3 is encoded by other sequences in the same sample as well. V is TRBV11-2 and J is TRBJ2-7; 7 nucleotides align to TRBD1. Trimming cost V 6 bases and J 2 bases; bases outside gene matches: 19. The CDR3 length is 18 residues. The germline V gene encodes CDR1 SGHAT and CDR2 FQNNGV. CDR3 amino acids: CASSPISRGRGAAYEQYF. The CDR3, as DNA: TGTGCCAGCAGTCCGATCTCTAGGGGGCGCGGTGCGGCCTACGAGCAGTACTTC.

V usage is TRBV11-2 and J usage is TRBJ1-2; the match to TRBD1 covers 10 bases. Germline trimming cut 5 bases from V and 8 bases from J; bases unmatched to any gene: 11. CDR3 size: 15 residues. Germline CDR1 and CDR2: SGHAT and FQNNGV. CDR3 DNA: TGTGCCAGCAGCGCTACCGGGACAGGGGCTTGGGGCTACACCTTC. As protein: CASSATGTGAWGYTF.

This chain connects TRBV6-5 to TRBJ1-6; D is undetermined. This CDR3 is built from 15 residues. From germline, CDR1 is MNHEY and CDR2 SVGAGI. V was trimmed by 0 bases and J by 7 bases, leaving 10 bases between them. CDR3: CASSYSNSGNSPLHF. DNA for the CDR3: TGTGCCAGCAGTTACTCAAACAGCGGCAATTCACCCCTCCACTTT.

The chain has TRBV6-1 and TRBJ1-4; TRBD1 matches 7 bases. Germline CDR1 is MNHNS and CDR2 is SASEGT. With V trimmed by 4 bases and J by 7 bases, 6 bases remained unmatched. The CDR3 length is 14 residues. The CDR3 spells CASSVDRGLEKLFF. As DNA, the CDR3 is TGTGCCAGCAGTGTCGATAGGGGGCTTGAAAAACTGTTTTTT.

J is TRBJ2-7 and V is TRBV7-2, with no clear D. CDR1 and CDR2 (germline): SGHTA, FQGNSA. The CDR3 contains 14 residues. The V and J ends lost 1 base and 2 bases respectively, with 9 bases between them. This CDR3 reads CASSLDFGTYEQYF. CDR3 in DNA: TGTGCCAGCAGCTTAGATTTCGGTACCTACGAGCAGTACTTC. Together with reference TRBV7-2 and TRBJ2-7, the CDR3 gives the full variable domain: GAGVSQSPSNKVTEKGKDVELRCDPISGHTALYWYRQSLGQGLEFLIYFQGNSAPDKSGLPSDRFSAERTGGSVSTLTIQRTQQEDSAVYLCASSLDFGTYEQYFGPGTRLTVT.

The J gene is TRBJ1-5, the V gene TRBV27, with D perhaps TRBD1 (5 bases). The CDR3 is made up of 16 amino acids. Trimming removed 5 bases from V and 0 bases from J, with 14 bases in between. Germline CDR1 reads MNHEY; CDR2 reads SMNVEV (reference sequence). This CDR3 is CASSPRTPYSNQPQHF. The CDR3 region has the DNA TGTGCCAGCAGTCCCCGGACACCCTATAGCAATCAGCCCCAGCATTTT.